The clone carrying this T cell receptor beta chain was seen a few times. This sample is part of a study of blood T cell repertoires in COVID-19. At the level of the study: In each case, the material was cDNA or gDNA derived from T cells, B-cell-depleted T cells, or PBMCs.

Methods used by the authors: Reference gene primer amplification gave estimated nucleated cell counts. The table came from immunoSEQ multiplex PCR; TCRdb's copy has only in-frame clones and leaves some out. That table is the source of V, J and clone size, and D and trimming were worked out from the DNA. This table has some 150,000 clones, more than 75% appearing once. This sequence originates from a man aged 50 to 59 with active COVID-19. The sequenced sample consisted of peripheral blood.

The CDR3 region has the DNA TGTGCCAGCGAGGACACAGACTATGGCTACACCTTC. Translation gives CASEDTDYGYTF. J is TRBJ1-2 and V is TRBV2, with D possibly matching TRBD1 (5 bases). V shed 8 bases and J shed 3 bases, with 10 bases lying between them. CDR1 SNHLY and CDR2 FYNNEI come from the germline V gene. The CDR3 covers 12 residues.